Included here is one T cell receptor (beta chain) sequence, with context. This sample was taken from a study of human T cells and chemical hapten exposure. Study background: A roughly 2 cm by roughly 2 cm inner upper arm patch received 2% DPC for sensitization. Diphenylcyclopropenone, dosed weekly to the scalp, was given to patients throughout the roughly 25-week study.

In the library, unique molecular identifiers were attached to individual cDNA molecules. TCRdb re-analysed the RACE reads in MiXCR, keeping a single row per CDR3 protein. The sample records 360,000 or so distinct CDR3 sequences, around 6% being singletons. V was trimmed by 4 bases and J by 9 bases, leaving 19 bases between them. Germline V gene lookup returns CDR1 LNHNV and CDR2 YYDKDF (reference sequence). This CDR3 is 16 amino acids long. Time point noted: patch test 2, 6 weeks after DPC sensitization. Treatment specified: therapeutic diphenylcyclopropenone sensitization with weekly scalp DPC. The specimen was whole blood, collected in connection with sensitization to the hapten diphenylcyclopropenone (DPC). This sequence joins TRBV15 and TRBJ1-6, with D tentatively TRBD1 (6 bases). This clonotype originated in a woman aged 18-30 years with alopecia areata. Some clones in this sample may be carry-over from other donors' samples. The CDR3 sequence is CATSKTDRPMGSPLHF. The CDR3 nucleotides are TGTGCCACCAGCAAAACCGACAGGCCAATGGGTTCACCCCTCCACTTT.